Sequencing of this T cell receptor (beta chain) was carried out in a study of identifying expanded T cells in peripheral blood. This clone was found a few times. The J segment lost 0 bases and the V segment lost 4 bases, leaving 14 bases of the junction unmatched. The germline CDR1 and CDR2 sequences are SGHRS and YFSETQ. The CDR3 loop spans 20 amino acids. The assay was immunoSEQ multiplex PCR, and TCRdb's table has in-frame clones only and misses some. The data show more than 50,000 clones, over 75% seen once. V is TRBV5-1 and J is TRBJ2-2; TRBD2 agrees at 11 bases. The clonotype originates from a person aged 18-70 years in good health. The sequencing input was blood. The CDR3 reads CASSPRLTTSGASNTGELFF. CDR3 in DNA: TGCGCCAGCAGCCCGAGATTAACGACTAGCGGGGCATCGAACACCGGGGAGCTGTTTTTT.